The 28 T cell receptor beta chains reported below all come from one sample, sequenced in a study of blood T cell repertoires in COVID-19. The method was immunoSEQ multiplex PCR; TCRdb's version includes in-frame clones alone and lacks a portion of them. The data show about 160,000 clones, with 80% to 90% seen just once and 13% held by the top ten. The sequencing input was peripheral blood. These receptors were collected from a man younger than 30 with COVID-19, enrolled during active disease.

The chain joins TRBV7-2 to TRBJ2-2; 10 bases agree with TRBD2. The CDR3 has 15 amino acids. V was clipped by 1 base and J by 6 bases; unmatched bases: 2. Germline CDR1 reads SGHTA; CDR2 reads FQGNSA. The CDR3 region is CASSLGLAGAGELFF. The CDR3 DNA follows: TGTGCCAGCAGCTTAGGGCTAGCGGGGGCCGGGGAGCTGTTTTTT.

The chain employs TRBV6-5 and TRBJ1-4; 9 bases match TRBD1. V was clipped by 6 bases and J by 6 bases; unmatched bases: 8. The CDR3 loop spans 15 amino acids. Germline CDR1 and CDR2: MNHEY and SVGAGI. The CDR3 bases are TGTGCCAGCAGCCCGTCGGGACAGGGTCATGAAAAACTGTTTTTT. Protein: CASSPSGQGHEKLFF.

This clone was seen only a few times. The genes are TRBV18 and TRBJ2-7, with TRBD1 matching over 7 bases. V lost 5 bases, J lost 0 bases, and 1 base stayed unmatched. The CDR3 loop spans 13 amino acids. Germline CDR1 and CDR2: KGHSH and LQKENI. This CDR3 is CASSSGGSYEQYF. The DNA for the CDR3 is TGTGCCAGCTCATCAGGGGGCTCCTACGAGCAGTACTTC.

The CDR3 is CASSLPDIRYEQYF. CDR3 DNA: TGTGCCAGCAGCTTACCGGACATCCGCTACGAGCAGTACTTC. V is TRBV7-8 and J is TRBJ2-7, with D possibly TRBD1 on 5 matching bases. Germline V CDR1 and CDR2: SGHVS, FQNEAQ. The CDR3 has 14 amino acids. Trimming stripped 2 bases from V and 3 bases from J, with 11 bases between.

J is TRBJ2-7 and V is TRBV27; 7 bases are a match to TRBD2. Germline V gene data show CDR1 as MNHEY and CDR2 as SMNVEV (reference sequence). V lost 9 bases to trimming and J lost 6 bases; unmatched junction nucleotides: 14. This CDR3 has 14 residues. CDR3 in amino acids: CASRAGDEKGEQYF. In DNA, the CDR3 is TGTGCCAGTAGGGCGGGAGACGAAAAGGGCGAGCAGTACTTC.

This chain uses TRBV15 with TRBJ2-6; D call uncertain. CDR1 is LNHNV, CDR2 YYDKDF, per germline (reference sequence). CDR3 length: 16 residues. Trimming removed 3 bases at V and 3 bases at J, with 12 bases between. CDR3 DNA sequence: TGTGCCACCAGCAGGTGGCAGGTGGGTGGGGCCAACGTCCTGACTTTC. The encoded protein is CATSRWQVGGANVLTF.

CDR3 in DNA: TGCGCCAGCAGCCACGAAGTTAGCTCCTACGAGCAGTACTTC. This sequence encodes CASSHEVSSYEQYF. V gene TRBV4-3 combines with J gene TRBJ2-7, with unresolved D. Germline V CDR1 and CDR2: LGHNA, YSLEER. The CDR3 length is 14 residues. V was shortened by 3 bases and J by 0 bases, with 9 bases between the two germline ends.

This chain joins TRBV29-1 and TRBJ1-2, with D uncertain. The V and J ends lost 4 bases and 6 bases respectively, with 12 bases between them. From germline, CDR1 is SQVTM and CDR2 ANQGSEA. This CDR3 comprises 12 residues. CDR3 sequence: CSVGQYTNGYTF. The CDR3 DNA reads as TGCAGCGTTGGCCAGTATACCAATGGCTACACCTTC.

A single count supports this clone. The rearrangement joins TRBV9 to TRBJ1-3, with D perhaps TRBD1 (5 bases). V shed 7 bases and J shed 5 bases, with 10 bases lying between them. The germline V gene has CDR1 SGDLS and CDR2 YYNGEE. CDR3 length: 12 amino acids. DNA of the CDR3: TGTGCCAGCCGATCGGACAGAAACACCATATATTTT. Its translation is CASRSDRNTIYF.

This CDR3 is CASSHLQGRNTEAFF. For the CDR3, the DNA is TGCGCCAGCAGCCACCTACAGGGCAGGAACACTGAAGCTTTCTTT. The V and J genes are TRBV4-1 and TRBJ1-1, with D possibly matching TRBD1 (6 bases). Between the trimmed V and J ends, which lost 3 bases and 1 base, there was a span of 12 bases. The length of the CDR3 is 15 residues. Germline V gene data show CDR1 as MGHRA and CDR2 as YSYEKL.

The chain employs TRBV5-4 and TRBJ2-3; 10 bases are shared with TRBD1. V dropped 0 bases and J dropped 5; count of bases not matched to a gene: 3. CDR1 SGHNT and CDR2 YYREEE come from the germline V gene (reference sequence). The CDR3 covers 15 residues. The CDR3 loop reads CASSLGQGAGDTQYF. The DNA of the CDR3 is TGTGCCAGCAGCTTGGGACAGGGGGCGGGAGATACGCAGTATTTT. The whole variable domain, filled in from reference TRBV5-4 and TRBJ2-3, reads ETGVTQSPTHLIKTRGQQVTLRCSSQSGHNTVSWYQQALGQGPQFIFQYYREEENGRGNFPPRFSGLQFPNYSSELNVNALELDDSALYLCASSLGQGAGDTQYFGPGTRLTVL.

The chain combines TRBV5-6 with TRBJ1-2; D uncertain. CDR1 is SGHDT, CDR2 YYEEEE, per germline. The ends were cut back, 0 bases at V and 0 bases at J, with 6 bases in the middle. This CDR3 has 14 amino acids. CDR3 bases: TGTGCCAGCAGCTTGGCCAGATCTAACTATGGCTACACCTTC. Its translation: CASSLARSNYGYTF. Supplemented by reference TRBV5-6 and TRBJ1-2, the full variable domain reads DAGVTQSPTHLIKTRGQQVTLRCSPKSGHDTVSWYQQALGQGPQFIFQYYEEEERQRGNFPDRFSGHQFPNYSSELNVNALLLGDSALYLCASSLARSNYGYTFGSGTRLTVV.

The rearrangement links TRBV27 to TRBJ2-7; TRBD1 agrees at 7 bases. CDR1 MNHEY and CDR2 SMNVEV come from the germline V gene (reference sequence). The CDR3 runs to 15 residues. The DNA for the CDR3 is TGTGCTGGGCGCCATCGGGACAGAGCATCCTACGAGCAGTACTTC. It encodes CAGRHRDRASYEQYF.

The J gene is TRBJ2-1, the V gene TRBV7-9; the match to TRBD1 covers 11 bases. The CDR3 has 15 residues. In germline, CDR1 is SEHNR, CDR2 FQNEAQ (reference sequence). Losses at the gene ends were 3 bases for V and 6 bases for J; bases not matched to a gene: 4. The CDR3 loop is CASSFLGTGGNEQFF. CDR3 DNA: TGTGCCAGCAGCTTTTTAGGGACAGGGGGCAATGAGCAGTTCTTC.

This clone was counted only a few times. This chain connects TRBV27 to TRBJ2-7; 7 bases are a match to TRBD1. J gave up 2 bases and V 5 bases, and 6 bases lay outside the gene matches. The CDR3 extends over 14 amino acids. CDR1 is MNHEY, CDR2 SMNVEV, per germline (reference sequence). CDR3 DNA: TGTGCCAGCAGTCCGGGACAGCCCGCCTACGAGCAGTACTTC. It is translated as CASSPGQPAYEQYF.

The rearrangement links TRBV15 to TRBJ2-1; TRBD2 matches at 10 bases. The V gene's germline CDR1 is LNHNV and CDR2 YYDKDF (reference sequence). The CDR3 runs 15 residues. The V segment lost 1 base and the J segment 5 bases; nucleotides outside the gene matches: 2. The CDR3 region is CATSRGLAGDNEQFF. CDR3 sequence (DNA): TGTGCCACCAGCAGAGGTCTAGCGGGAGACAATGAGCAGTTCTTC. Filled out from reference TRBV15 and TRBJ2-1, the complete variable domain reads DAMVIQNPRYQVTQFGKPVTLSCSQTLNHNVMYWYQQKSSQAPKLLFHYYDKDFNNEADTPDNFQSRRPNTSFCFLDIRSPGLGDTAMYLCATSRGLAGDNEQFFGPGTRLTVL.

The chain has TRBV15 and TRBJ2-6; D gene unclear. Trimming removed 8 bases at V and 1 base at J, with 12 bases between. Germline CDR1 and CDR2: LNHNV and YYDKDF (reference sequence). CDR3 length equals 15 residues. The DNA of the CDR3 is TGTGCCACCCGCCTCGCAGGTTCTGGGGCCAACGTCCTGACTTTC. Its translation is CATRLAGSGANVLTF.

The chain combines TRBV19 with TRBJ2-2, with D maybe TRBD2 (7 bases). Germline CDR1 is LNHDA and CDR2 is SQIVND (reference sequence). The CDR3 is 14 residues long. Trimming took 7 bases from V and 7 from J, leaving 16 bases between them. CDR3 in DNA: TGTGCCAGTACCGGGGGGCGTCTGATCGGGGAGCTGTTTTTT. Amino acids: CASTGGRLIGELFF.

The rearrangement links TRBV6-2 or TRBV6-3 to TRBJ2-3; D might be TRBD2 (5 bases). The CDR3 loop spans 14 amino acids. V was cut by 2 bases and J by 6 bases, with 12 bases left in between. In germline, CDR1 is MNHEY, CDR2 SVGEGT. CDR3 coding DNA: TGTGCCAGCAGTTACCGGCGGCCGGGGGATACGCAGTATTTT. Its protein is CASSYRRPGDTQYF.

CDR3 residues: CASSRRTDTQYF. Here the CDR3 DNA reads TGTGCCAGCAGCCGCAGGACAGATACGCAGTATTTT. The chain combines TRBV7-8 with TRBJ2-3; D call uncertain. The CDR3 is 12 residues long. Germline V gene data show CDR1 as SGHVS and CDR2 as FQNEAQ. Trimming shortened V by 5 bases and J by 3 bases, and 6 bases separated the two germline ends.

The CDR3 DNA follows: TGTGCCAGCAGCCCAGGGGGGCGCCTCGCCTACGAGCAGTACTTC. It translates to CASSPGGRLAYEQYF. The chain combines TRBV7-2 with TRBJ2-7; D possibly corresponds to TRBD1 (7 bases). Germline V gene lookup returns CDR1 SGHTA and CDR2 FQGNSA. The V gene lost 5 bases and the J gene lost 2 bases, with 16 bases spanning the gap. The CDR3 extends over 15 amino acids.

This clone has just one count. This sequence joins TRBV27 and TRBJ2-4; perhaps TRBD1 as D (5 bases). Between the trimmed V and J ends, which lost 6 bases and 6 bases, there was a span of 21 bases. The CDR3 runs to 16 residues. The germline gives CDR1 MNHEY, CDR2 SMNVEV (reference sequence). The CDR3 DNA sequence: TGTGCCAGCAGCCGCCGGTGGACATCGAGCTCAAACATTCAGTACTTC. It translates to CASSRRWTSSSNIQYF.

This rearrangement joins TRBV29-1 to TRBJ2-3; no clear D. This CDR3 is 13 amino acids long. The V end lost 1 base, the J end lost 2 bases, and 7 bases lay between the germline ends. Germline values: CDR1 SQVTM, CDR2 ANQGSEA. The CDR3 sequence is CSVEGLLTDTQYF. Written as DNA, the CDR3 is TGCAGCGTTGAAGGGCTCCTCACAGATACGCAGTATTTT.

The rearrangement links TRBV7-2 to TRBJ2-1; D call uncertain. Germline lookup yields CDR1 SGHTA and CDR2 FQGNSA. V lost 5 bases and J lost 4, with 12 bases in between. This CDR3 is 14 amino acids long. CDR3 protein: CASSLGVQYNEQFF. CDR3 DNA sequence: TGTGCCAGCAGCCTAGGCGTACAGTACAATGAGCAGTTCTTC.

The V and J genes are TRBV20-1 and TRBJ1-2; perhaps TRBD1 as D (5 bases). CDR3 length: 11 residues. V dropped 6 bases and J dropped 8 bases, with 13 bases sitting between them. Germline lookup yields CDR1 DFQATT and CDR2 SNEGSKA (reference sequence). CDR3 nucleotide sequence: TGCAGTGCCGGGACTTCAGGGGGCTACACCTTC. Amino acids: CSAGTSGGYTF.

This chain joins TRBV25-1 and TRBJ1-2; D is ambiguous. CDR3 length: 11 residues. From germline, CDR1 is MGHDK and CDR2 SYGVNS. V lost 3 bases and J lost 7, with 6 bases in between. CDR3 in DNA: TGTGCCAGCAGTGAGAGCTTTGGCTACACCTTC. This codes for CASSESFGYTF.

This sequence joins TRBV5-6 and TRBJ1-2; possible D gene TRBD1, 5 bases. The V end was cut by 1 base, the J end by 2 bases, with 12 bases between. Germline V CDR1 and CDR2: SGHDT, YYEEEE. The CDR3 covers 15 residues. The CDR3 region has the DNA TGTGCCAGCAGCTTGAAGACAGAGCTAAACTATGGCTACACCTTC. Protein: CASSLKTELNYGYTF.

The chain employs TRBV5-1 and TRBJ1-1; a possible D gene is TRBD1 (6 bases). This CDR3 has 16 amino acids. CDR1 is SGHRS, CDR2 YFSETQ, per germline. Trimming cost V 4 bases and J 6 bases, with 22 bases left between them. Written as DNA, the CDR3 is TGCGCCAGCAGCCCGACAGGCCTAGGAGCCACACCTGAAGCTTTCTTT. Translating gives CASSPTGLGATPEAFF.